The 8 T cell receptor beta chains below were found in one sample sequenced in a study of blood T cell repertoires in COVID-19. Repertoires were generated with immunoSEQ multiplex PCR, while TCRdb's copy carries only in-frame clones and drops some. The sample holds some 190,000 clones, around 80% seen once. Specimen: PBMCs or T cells enriched from blood (not recorded which). These receptors all stem from a man between 25 and 39 years old with acute COVID-19.

This chain uses TRBV6-5 with TRBJ2-3; 8 positions agree with TRBD2. The CDR3 spans 14 residues. CDR1 and CDR2 from the germline V gene are MNHEY and SVGAGI. The junction had 7 bases not matched to a gene; V was cut back by 6 bases and J by 5 bases. The CDR3 coding sequence is TGTGCCAGCAGGTCGGGCGGGGGGATAGATACGCAGTATTTT. It codes for CASRSGGGIDTQYF.

CDR3 DNA: TGTGCCAGCCGCCCCGGGACAGAACCTTATAGCAATCAGCCCCAGCATTTT. Encoded protein: CASRPGTEPYSNQPQHF. The chain recombines TRBV11-2 with TRBJ1-5; 7 nucleotides agree with TRBD1. The CDR3 has 17 residues. V was clipped by 8 bases and J by 0 bases; unmatched bases: 13. Germline CDR1 is SGHAT and CDR2 is FQNNGV.

Regarding this clone: Distinct nucleotide sequences in the sample also encode this CDR3. The chain has TRBV11-2 and TRBJ2-3; 8 positions agree with TRBD2. This CDR3 is 15 amino acids long. Germline-derived CDR1 and CDR2 are SGHAT and FQNNGV. V dropped 1 base and J dropped 3; count of bases not matched to a gene: 3. The CDR3 here is CASSLAGGKTDTQYF. CDR3 bases: TGTGCCAGCAGCTTAGCGGGGGGGAAAACAGATACGCAGTATTTT.

This chain uses TRBV10-3 with TRBJ2-7, with 7 nucleotides matching TRBD1. The CDR3 length is 14 residues. Germline values: CDR1 ENHRY, CDR2 SYGVKD. V gave up 4 bases and J gave up 8 bases; unmatched junction bases: 11. CDR3 sequence (DNA): TGTGCCATCAGTGCACCGGGACAGACCCTGCAGCAGTACTTC. It translates to CAISAPGQTLQQYF.

The chain recombines TRBV6-1 with TRBJ1-1, with a possible D match to TRBD1 (6 bases). CDR1 MNHNS and CDR2 SASEGT come from the germline V gene. CDR3 length: 15 residues. V was cut by 3 bases and J by 0 bases, with 11 bases left in between. The CDR3 bases are TGTGCCAGCAGTGATTTAGGACAGCTGAACACTGAAGCTTTCTTT. Encoded protein: CASSDLGQLNTEAFF.

The rearrangement uses TRBV4-2 and TRBJ2-3, with 13 bases aligning to TRBD2. The V and J ends lost 2 bases and 6 bases, in that order; junction bases with no gene match: 11. CDR1 and CDR2 (germline): LGHNA, YNFKEQ. The CDR3 is 18 amino acids. CDR3 DNA sequence: TGTGCCAGCAGCCAAATCGGGACTAGCGGGGACGCGAGGGATACGCAGTATTTT. Protein sequence: CASSQIGTSGDARDTQYF.

This chain connects TRBV29-1 to TRBJ2-5; 8 positions match TRBD1. V was pared by 3 bases and J by 5 bases, with 2 bases of the junction left unmatched. This CDR3 has 12 residues. Germline lookup yields CDR1 SQVTM and CDR2 ANQGSEA. The DNA of the CDR3 is TGCAGCGTTGACAGGGGGCTGGAGACCCAGTACTTC. Protein product: CSVDRGLETQYF.

CDR3 sequence (DNA): TGTGCAAGTCGTACGGTCGGACAGGGGCCATCTGGTAGTGGCTACACCTTC. Amino acid sequence: CASRTVGQGPSGSGYTF. The V gene is TRBV12-2, the J gene TRBJ1-2; TRBD1 reflects the table's D call only, with no check against the DNA. TRBV12-2 is a recognized pseudogene. CDR3 length: 17 residues.